One and the same sample provided the 10 T cell receptor beta chains below, sequenced in a study of blood T cell repertoires in COVID-19. The protocol was immunoSEQ multiplex PCR, while the TCRdb copy is restricted to in-frame clones and leaves out a portion. The profile covers about 220,000 clones, with about 80% appearing a single time and approximately 3.8% taken by the ten largest. Sequenced: PBMCs or T cells enriched from blood (not recorded which). These receptors were collected from a woman between 40 and 50 years old who had been exposed to COVID-19.

This chain links TRBV27 with TRBJ1-1; maybe TRBD1 (5 bases). The V gene's germline CDR1 is MNHEY and CDR2 SMNVEV (reference sequence). CDR3 size: 15 residues. The V end was cut by 5 bases, the J end by 0 bases, with 13 bases between. The CDR3 nucleotides read TGTGCCAGCAGTCGACCGCAGACAGTGAACACTGAAGCTTTCTTT. This translates into CASSRPQTVNTEAFF.

This sequence joins TRBV7-9 and TRBJ1-4; D gene uncertain. The V end lost 5 bases, the J end lost 7 bases, and 11 bases lay between the germline ends. This CDR3 has 13 residues. From germline, CDR1 is SEHNR and CDR2 FQNEAQ (reference sequence). CDR3 DNA sequence: TGTGCCAGCAGCCTGGCCGCGGGTGAAAAACTGTTTTTT. This codes for CASSLAAGEKLFF.

This chain uses TRBV6-2 or TRBV6-3 with TRBJ2-5; 10 bases map to TRBD2. CDR3 length: 14 residues. Germline V CDR1 and CDR2: MNHEY, SVGEGT. V gave up 2 bases and J gave up 7 bases; unmatched junction bases: 4. CDR3 DNA: TGTGCCAGCAGTTACGAGCTAGCGGGGGTGACCCAGTACTTC. Its protein is CASSYELAGVTQYF.

The V call is TRBV12-3 or TRBV12-4, the J call TRBJ2-1; D perhaps matches TRBD2 (6 bases). This CDR3 is 11 amino acids long. Trimming pared 1 base from V and 14 bases from J, leaving 9 bases between. CDR3 in amino acids: CASSLGGEEFF. CDR3 DNA: TGTGCCAGCAGTTTAGGCGGGGAGGAGTTCTTC.

The chain carries TRBV14 and TRBJ1-2, with a possible D match to TRBD1 (5 bases). Germline V gene lookup returns CDR1 SGHDN and CDR2 FVKESK. This CDR3 has 16 amino acids. The ends were cut back, 1 base at V and 2 bases at J, with 14 bases in the middle. The DNA of the CDR3 is TGTGCCAGCAGCCAAGCGGCGGGGGGTAGGAACTATGGCTACACCTTC. Translated: CASSQAAGGRNYGYTF.

The V call is TRBV14, the J call TRBJ2-1; D is possibly TRBD1 (5 bases). Germline lookup yields CDR1 SGHDN and CDR2 FVKESK. This CDR3 is built from 16 residues. V was clipped by 0 bases and J by 5 bases, with 14 bases between them. This chain's CDR3 is CASSQDWVRGNNEQFF. The DNA for the CDR3 is TGTGCCAGCAGCCAAGATTGGGTTAGGGGAAACAATGAGCAGTTCTTC.

The chain couples TRBV9 to TRBJ2-1; 8 bases line up with TRBD2. The CDR3 has 15 residues. Germline V gene sequence: CDR1 SGDLS, CDR2 YYNGEE. Trimming removed 4 bases from V and 5 bases from J; junction bases left unmatched: 8. The CDR3 here is CASSPSGGPHNEQFF. The CDR3 region has the DNA TGTGCCAGCAGCCCCAGCGGGGGCCCGCACAATGAGCAGTTCTTC.

This chain uses TRBV12-3 or TRBV12-4 with TRBJ2-3; the D is unclear. V lost 7 bases and J lost 3, with 8 bases in between. The CDR3 consists of 12 residues. CDR3 sequence reads: CASTPSTDTQYF. The CDR3 bases are TGTGCCAGCACCCCCTCGACAGATACGCAGTATTTT.

This chain uses TRBV7-3 with TRBJ2-2; 7 bases are a match to TRBD2. Germline V CDR1 and CDR2: SGHTA, FQGTGA. This CDR3 spans 17 amino acids. V trimming: 2 bases; J trimming: 14 bases; junction bases outside the gene matches: 20. CDR3 amino acids: CASSLYGGLGGGAPLFF. The DNA for the CDR3 is TGTGCCAGCAGCTTATATGGAGGTTTGGGCGGGGGAGCGCCCCTGTTTTTT.

V is TRBV19 and J is TRBJ2-3; maybe TRBD2 (6 bases). The CDR3 runs 16 residues. Germline-derived CDR1 and CDR2 are LNHDA and SQIVND (reference sequence). Deletions cut 2 bases from V and 0 bases from J, with 12 bases between. The CDR3 reads CASSIPLAGSTDTQYF. In DNA form, the CDR3 reads TGTGCCAGTAGTATACCACTAGCAGGGAGCACAGATACGCAGTATTTT.